This T cell receptor (beta chain) appears in the sequencing data of a study of OX40 agonist ivuxolimab in advanced cancers. This clone showed up just once. Profiling relied on immunoSEQ multiplex PCR, and the TCRdb table lists in-frame clones only, not all of them. The repertoire holds around 70,000 clones, with 91% as singletons. The V gene lost 2 bases and the J gene lost 14 bases, with 7 bases spanning the gap. Germline CDR1 is MNHNS and CDR2 is SASEGT. CDR3 length: 11 amino acids. The chain joins TRBV6-1 to TRBJ1-6; D uncertain. This clonotype originated in an adult with an advanced solid tumor such as melanoma, head and neck, liver or kidney cancer. The source material was CD4+ or CD8+ T cells sorted from blood, sampled in a trial of the OX40 agonist ivuxolimab. CDR3 loop: CASSEINTLHF. CDR3 DNA: TGTGCCAGCAGTGAAATTAACACCCTCCACTTT.